This TCR beta chain was recovered during a study of T cell responses to AZD1222 COVID-19 vaccine. The study, taken as a whole, reports: Sampling that yielded the repertoires occurred only after the peak T cell response. Once two AZD1222 doses were given, Spike-specific TCR breadth and depth went up. The reported proportion of spike-specific TCRs targeting unmutated variant regions was nearly half.

Recipients boosted at about 4 weeks or about 12 weeks are pooled. V dropped 5 bases and J dropped 0 bases, with 9 bases sitting between them. In germline, CDR1 is SQVTM, CDR2 ANQGSEA. The CDR3 totals 13 residues. Profiled with immunoSEQ multiplex PCR; TCRdb holds only in-frame clones, not every one. The table lists about 86,000 clones, roughly 89% of them singletons. With regard to this clone: As yet, its antigen is unknown.

This chain connects TRBV29-1 to TRBJ2-3, with unresolved D. The TCR originated in an adult who received the AZD1222 COVID-19 vaccine. This specimen consisted of peripheral blood, obtained 28 days after the second AZD1222 dose. The CDR3 nucleotides read TGCAGCGTTTCCCCGGACAGCACAGATACGCAGTATTTT. It is translated as CSVSPDSTDTQYF.